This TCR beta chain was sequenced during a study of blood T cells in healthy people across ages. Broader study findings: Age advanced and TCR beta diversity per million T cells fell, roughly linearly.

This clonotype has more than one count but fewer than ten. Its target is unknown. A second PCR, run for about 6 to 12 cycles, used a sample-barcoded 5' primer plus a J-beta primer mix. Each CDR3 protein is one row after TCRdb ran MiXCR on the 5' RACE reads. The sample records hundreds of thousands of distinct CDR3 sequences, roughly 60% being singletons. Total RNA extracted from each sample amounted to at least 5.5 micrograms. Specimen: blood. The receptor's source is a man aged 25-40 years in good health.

Here the CDR3 reads CASSVGDLAQDTQYF. CDR3 bases: TGTGCCAGCAGCGTAGGGGACCTAGCCCAGGATACGCAGTATTTT. The rearrangement links TRBV9 to TRBJ2-3; D might be TRBD1 or TRBD2, each matching 5 bases. Trimming cost V 0 bases and J 6 bases, with 14 bases left between them. Germline CDR1 reads SGDLS; CDR2 reads YYNGEE. The CDR3 spans 15 residues.